The 17 T cell receptor beta chains below all came from one sample that was sequenced in a study of shared clonotypes between healthy human individuals. Produced via immunoSEQ multiplex PCR; TCRdb's table is partial and in-frame only. The sample has about 460,000 clones, roughly 80% seen once. Sequences were obtained from PBMCs. These receptors all stem from a middle-aged woman in good health. Some clones in this sample may be carry-over from other donors' samples.

Notes on this clone: Distinct nucleotide sequences in the sample also encode this CDR3. The chain uses TRBV5-1 and TRBJ2-3; possibly TRBD2 for D (5 bases). The CDR3 totals 15 residues. Trimming took off 4 bases at V and 0 bases at J, with 12 bases between the two ends. Germline V gene lookup returns CDR1 SGHRS and CDR2 YFSETQ. CDR3 nucleotides: TGCGCCAGCAGCCTGGCGGGTTCTAGCACAGATACGCAGTATTTT. Its protein is CASSLAGSSTDTQYF.

As DNA, the CDR3 is TGTGCCAGCAGCTTAGGGGACGCGGATGAAAAACTGTTTTTT. Encoded protein: CASSLGDADEKLFF. The chain is built from TRBV7-9 and TRBJ1-4, with D perhaps TRBD1 (5 bases). The V gene's germline CDR1 is SEHNR and CDR2 FQNEAQ (reference sequence). This CDR3 comprises 14 residues. Trimming took 1 base from V and 6 from J, leaving 9 bases between them. Together with reference TRBV7-9 and TRBJ1-4, the CDR3 gives the full variable domain: DTGVSQNPRHKITKRGQNVTFRCDPISEHNRLYWYRQTLGQGPEFLTYFQNEAQLEKSRLLSDRFSAERPKGSFSTLEIQRTEQGDSAMYLCASSLGDADEKLFFGSGTQLSVL.

This chain uses TRBV6-4 with TRBJ1-2, with 7 bases lining up with TRBD1. This CDR3 has 15 amino acids. Germline V gene lookup returns CDR1 MRHNA and CDR2 SNTAGT. The junction had 7 bases not matched to a gene; V was cut back by 4 bases and J by 2 bases. CDR3 coding DNA: TGTGCCAGCAGTGTAGAGAAGGGGGCAAACTATGGCTACACCTTC. This gives the protein CASSVEKGANYGYTF.

The chain recombines TRBV6-4 with TRBJ2-1, with a tentative D call TRBD2 (6 bases). V shed 3 bases and J shed 2 bases, with 11 bases lying between them. The germline CDR1 and CDR2 sequences are MRHNA and SNTAGT. The CDR3 loop spans 15 amino acids. CDR3 bases: TGTGCCAGCAGTGAACTAGCTAGCCCCTACAATGAGCAGTTCTTC. It is translated as CASSELASPYNEQFF.

For this clone: This sequence is one base from a far larger clone and is likely a read error. The same CDR3 is also encoded by other DNA sequences in this sample. The chain joins TRBV28 to TRBJ1-1; possible D gene TRBD1, 6 bases. Looked up from germline, CDR1 is MDHEN and CDR2 is SYDVKM. The CDR3 consists of 14 residues. CDR3 nucleotides: TGCGCCAGCAGCGCAGCGGGGGGCATGTTAGAAGCTTTCTTT. It is translated as CASSAAGGMLEAFF.

Concerning this clone: The sample has other DNA sequences that encode this CDR3 too. The rearrangement uses TRBV29-1 and TRBJ2-7; 7 bases line up with TRBD2. With V trimmed by 2 bases and J by 4 bases, 8 bases remained unmatched. The CDR3 spans 14 residues. The germline CDR1 and CDR2 sequences are SQVTM and ANQGSEA. In nucleotides, the CDR3 is TGCAGCGTTGAACCCAGCGGGAAGACTTACGAGCAGTACTTC. Translating it yields CSVEPSGKTYEQYF.

In regard to this clone: This could be a read error, since a much larger clone is one nucleotide away. This same CDR3 is encoded by further DNA sequences in the sample. CDR3 sequence reads: CASSPKPVGTVRTEAFF. The CDR3 bases are TGCGCCAGCAGCCCAAAACCGGTCGGGACAGTCAGAACTGAAGCTTTCTTT. The chain links TRBV9 to TRBJ1-1, with 7 bases lining up with TRBD1. CDR1 is SGDLS, CDR2 YYNGEE, per germline. The CDR3 runs to 17 residues.

This chain joins TRBV6-1 and TRBJ2-7; 7 nucleotides line up with TRBD1. This CDR3 has 14 amino acids. Germline assignment: CDR1 MNHNS and CDR2 SASEGT. With V trimmed by 5 bases and J by 3 bases, 7 bases remained unmatched. The CDR3 coding sequence is TGTGCCAGCAGTAGGAAGGGGGCCGGCTACGAGCAGTACTTC. Protein sequence: CASSRKGAGYEQYF.

The V and J genes are TRBV4-2 and TRBJ2-7; D is uncertain. Trimming removed 1 base at V and 3 bases at J, with 19 bases between. The CDR3 extends over 17 amino acids. CDR1 and CDR2 from the germline V gene are LGHNA and YNFKEQ. Written as DNA, the CDR3 is TGTGCCAGCAGCCAAGTGGCCCTCGGACCGGAGCTCTACGAGCAGTACTTC. It encodes CASSQVALGPELYEQYF.

Worth noting for this clone: It is likely a read error: a sequence one base away is far more abundant. This CDR3 fails to terminate in the conserved phenylalanine or tryptophan, so it likely reflects a read error. The chain couples TRBV9 to TRBJ1-4; a possible D gene is TRBD1 (6 bases). CDR3 length: 12 residues. Germline V gene sequence: CDR1 SGDLS, CDR2 YYNGEE. Deletions cut 4 bases from V and 8 bases from J, with 9 bases between. CDR3 residues: CASSRGGEKLFL. The CDR3 DNA reads as TGTGCCAGCAGCCGAGGGGGGGAAAAACTGTTTCTT.

This clone appeared a few times. The rearrangement links TRBV5-4 to TRBJ2-2; TRBD2 agrees at 8 bases. V was pared by 4 bases and J by 7 bases, with 6 bases of the junction left unmatched. The CDR3 loop spans 14 amino acids. Germline V gene lookup returns CDR1 SGHNT and CDR2 YYREEE (reference sequence). The CDR3 DNA follows: TGTGCCAGCAGCACCGGACTAGCAAGCGGGGAGCTGTTTTTT. Translation gives CASSTGLASGELFF. Full variable domain (missing parts from reference TRBV5-4 and TRBJ2-2): ETGVTQSPTHLIKTRGQQVTLRCSSQSGHNTVSWYQQALGQGPQFIFQYYREEENGRGNFPPRFSGLQFPNYSSELNVNALELDDSALYLCASSTGLASGELFFGEGSRLTVL.

With regard to this clone: One base away lies a much larger clone, so this may be a sequencing read error. The chain joins TRBV4-3 to TRBJ2-3; 14 bases map to TRBD2. Germline V gene sequence: CDR1 LGHNA, CDR2 YSLEER. The CDR3 is made up of 17 amino acids. CDR3 loop: CASSPGLAGEGTDAQYF. In DNA, the CDR3 is TGCGCCAGCAGCCCGGGACTAGCGGGAGAGGGGACAGATGCGCAGTATTTT.

This clone was detected only a few times. Given a far larger clone just one base away, this is likely a sequencing read error. V usage is TRBV30 and J usage is TRBJ2-6, with a tentative D call TRBD2 (6 bases). This CDR3 is 14 amino acids long. Germline V lookup: CDR1 GTSNPN, CDR2 SVGIG (reference sequence). CDR3 residues: CAWSGGSGANVPTF. The CDR3 DNA follows: TGTGCCTGGAGCGGGGGTTCTGGGGCCAACGTCCCGACTTTC.

CDR3: CASSLYTLNTEAFF. The CDR3 coding sequence is TGTGCCAGCAGCTTGTACACGCTCAACACTGAAGCTTTCTTT. V is TRBV7-2 and J is TRBJ1-1; D is ambiguous. V lost 3 bases to trimming and J lost 2 bases, with 10 bases between them. The germline gives CDR1 SGHTA, CDR2 FQGNSA. There are 14 residues in the CDR3.

This CDR3 is CASSPTRTRHYNEQFF. CDR3 nucleotide sequence: TGTGCCAGCTCACCTACCCGGACCCGACACTACAATGAGCAGTTCTTC. The chain is built from TRBV18 and TRBJ2-7; D is undetermined. Near its end, the DNA agrees better with TRBJ2-1, so the J call may be wrong. CDR3 length equals 16 residues. Germline V lookup: CDR1 KGHSH, CDR2 LQKENI.

The chain combines TRBV30 with TRBJ2-3, with D uncertain. Trimming shortened V by 0 bases and J by 5 bases, and 6 bases separated the two germline ends. From germline, CDR1 is GTSNPN and CDR2 SVGIG (reference sequence). This CDR3 has 12 amino acids. The CDR3 sequence is CAWSVLGDTQYF. CDR3 nucleotides: TGTGCCTGGAGTGTACTCGGAGATACGCAGTATTTT.

Concerning this clone: A read error is possible here, since a much larger clone lies one base away. The identical CDR3 is also encoded by other nucleotide sequences in the sample. This chain connects TRBV5-1 to TRBJ2-6; possibly TRBD2 for D (5 bases). Between the trimmed V and J ends, which lost 0 bases and 0 bases, there was a span of 10 bases. CDR1 SGHRS and CDR2 YFSETQ come from the germline V gene. The CDR3 runs to 17 residues. The CDR3 loop is CASSLETGYSGANVLTF. DNA for the CDR3: TGCGCCAGCAGCTTGGAAACGGGGTACTCTGGGGCCAACGTCCTGACTTTC.